This T cell receptor beta chain was profiled in a study of blood T cell repertoires in COVID-19. Background on the study: There were acute and convalescent COVID-19 samples, and they came from the United States, Italy and Spain. The analysed material was cDNA or gDNA that came from T cells, B-cell-depleted T cells, or PBMCs.

CDR1 and CDR2 (germline): MGHRA, YSYEKL. The CDR3 runs to 16 residues. V dropped 0 bases and J dropped 2 bases, with 14 bases sitting between them. Here immunoSEQ multiplex PCR was the method, and the copy in TCRdb shows in-frame clones only, minus some. The sample records more than 250,000 clones, 70% to 90% being singletons. The V call is TRBV4-1, the J call TRBJ2-7, with a weak D call TRBD1 (5 bases). This TCR derives from a man aged 18-30 years who had recovered from COVID-19. Sequenced material: peripheral blood. CDR3 protein: CASSQDRDRLPYEQYF. The CDR3 DNA sequence: TGCGCCAGCAGCCAAGACCGAGACAGACTTCCCTACGAGCAGTACTTC.